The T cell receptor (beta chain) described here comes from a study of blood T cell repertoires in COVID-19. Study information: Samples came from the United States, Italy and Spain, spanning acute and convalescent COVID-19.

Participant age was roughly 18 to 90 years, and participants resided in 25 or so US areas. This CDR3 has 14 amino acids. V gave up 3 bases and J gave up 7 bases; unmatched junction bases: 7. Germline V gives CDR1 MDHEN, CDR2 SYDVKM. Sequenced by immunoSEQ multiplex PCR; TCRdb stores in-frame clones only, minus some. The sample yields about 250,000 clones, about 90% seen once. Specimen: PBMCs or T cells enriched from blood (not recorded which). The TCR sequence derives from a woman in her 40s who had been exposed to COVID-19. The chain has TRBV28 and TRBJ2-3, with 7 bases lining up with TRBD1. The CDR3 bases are TGTGCCAGCAGTTTCCGGGACAGTTCCAATACGCAGTATTTT. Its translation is CASSFRDSSNTQYF.